Each of the 10 T cell receptor beta chains below was sequenced from the same sample in a study of blood T cell repertoires in COVID-19. Measured with immunoSEQ multiplex PCR; TCRdb has only the in-frame clones, and not every one. This table has some 260,000 clones, approximately 84% appearing once. What was sequenced was PBMCs or T cells enriched from blood (not recorded which). These receptors originate from a middle-aged man who had recovered from COVID-19.

This chain links TRBV4-2 with TRBJ1-6; 8 bases map to TRBD1. The V and J ends lost 4 bases and 6 bases, in that order; junction bases with no gene match: 8. The germline gives CDR1 LGHNA, CDR2 YNFKEQ. The CDR3 loop spans 16 amino acids. The CDR3 coding sequence is TGTGCCAGCAGCCCCCCACTTGGACAGGGTAATTCACCCCTCCACTTT. Amino acid sequence: CASSPPLGQGNSPLHF.

The chain is built from TRBV6-5 and TRBJ2-1; TRBD1 aligns across 8 bases. Germline CDR1 MNHEY, CDR2 SVGAGI. The V and J ends lost 3 bases and 2 bases, in that order; junction bases with no gene match: 3. CDR3 size: 15 residues. CDR3 bases: TGTGCCAGCAGTTATCAGGGGGCCGCCTACAATGAGCAGTTCTTC. Residues: CASSYQGAAYNEQFF.

V usage is TRBV6-5 and J usage is TRBJ1-5; D uncertain. The V end lost 7 bases, the J end lost 1 base, and 8 bases lay between the germline ends. The CDR3 totals 13 residues. Per the germline V gene, CDR1 is MNHEY and CDR2 is SVGAGI. The CDR3 region has the DNA TGTGCCAGCAAGAGAACCAGCAATCAGCCCCAGCATTTT. Protein product: CASKRTSNQPQHF.

The rearrangement links TRBV7-9 to TRBJ1-5; D unclear. With 1 base removed from V and 4 bases from J, the gap between germline ends came to 17 bases. Germline V gene data show CDR1 as SEHNR and CDR2 as FQNEAQ (reference sequence). The CDR3 has 17 amino acids. CDR3 in DNA: TGTGCCAGCAGCTTAGTGTCTGGGTTCGAGGGAAATCAGCCCCAGCATTTT. It translates to CASSLVSGFEGNQPQHF.

This CDR3 reads CASSEPRLFETQYF. The CDR3 nucleotides are TGTGCCAGCAGTGAACCTCGACTATTCGAGACCCAGTACTTC. The chain uses TRBV2 and TRBJ2-5; a weak D match, TRBD2 (5 bases). V was clipped by 2 bases and J by 5 bases, with 12 bases between them. Germline-derived CDR1 and CDR2 are SNHLY and FYNNEI. The CDR3 has 14 amino acids.

The chain uses TRBV7-2 and TRBJ1-6; 8 bases map to TRBD1. Germline CDR1 SGHTA, CDR2 FQGNSA. This CDR3 region has 16 residues. V lost 4 bases to trimming and J lost 10 bases; unmatched junction nucleotides: 12. This CDR3 is CASSSSLRTGQSPLHF. The CDR3 DNA is TGTGCCAGCAGCTCCTCTTTAAGGACAGGGCAATCACCCCTCCACTTT.

The rearrangement links TRBV2 to TRBJ2-5; perhaps TRBD2 as D (5 bases). Germline V gene data show CDR1 as SNHLY and CDR2 as FYNNEI. The CDR3 is 15 amino acids. V dropped 1 base and J dropped 5 bases, with 14 bases sitting between them. The CDR3 reads CASSEVRVPTETQYF. The CDR3 nucleotides read TGTGCCAGCAGTGAAGTGAGGGTCCCCACGGAGACCCAGTACTTC.

V and J are TRBV5-6 and TRBJ1-2; no definite D call. CDR1 and CDR2 from the germline V gene are SGHDT and YYEEEE. The V end lost 1 base, the J end lost 8 bases, and 12 bases lay between the germline ends. The CDR3 totals 13 residues. The CDR3 loop is CASSLTRPEGYTF. DNA for the CDR3: TGTGCCAGCAGCTTGACAAGGCCGGAGGGCTACACCTTC.

This chain's CDR3 is CASSIKGVYRNQPQHF. The CDR3 region has the DNA TGTGCCAGCAGCATTAAGGGGGTGTATAGGAATCAGCCCCAGCATTTT. The chain uses TRBV21-1 and TRBJ1-5; no check of the table's D call, TRBD1, against the DNA was made. TRBV21-1 is a known pseudogene. This CDR3 contains 16 residues.

This chain connects TRBV5-8 to TRBJ1-4; 11 bases match TRBD1. CDR1 and CDR2 from the germline V gene are SGHTS and YDEGEE. V dropped 4 bases and J dropped 8; count of bases not matched to a gene: 7. The CDR3 has 15 amino acids. The CDR3 loop is CASSPRTGGNEKLFF. The CDR3 DNA sequence: TGTGCCAGCAGCCCTCGGACAGGGGGCAACGAAAAACTGTTTTTT.